Listed below are T cell receptor beta chains from one sample, sequenced in a study of T cells after yellow fever vaccination. Each CDR3 protein is one row after TCRdb ran MiXCR on the 5' RACE reads. Found here are some 600,000 distinct CDR3 sequences, around 17% of them singletons; the top ten hold 15% to 20%. Sample: PBMCs, taken 5 days after the first yellow fever vaccination. The receptors come from a young man who received the YFV17D yellow fever vaccine. CDR3s include the opening cysteine and the closing phenylalanine or tryptophan.

v_gene: TRBV7-9; j_gene: TRBJ2-5; CDR3aa: CASFEVYQETQYF
v_gene: TRBV12-3/TRBV12-4; j_gene: TRBJ1-1; CDR3aa: CASSFPEGDTEAFF
v_gene: TRBV24-1; j_gene: TRBJ2-5; CDR3aa: CATMIKDRQYF
v_gene: TRBV27; j_gene: TRBJ1-5; CDR3aa: CASSLRYGSQPQHF
v_gene: TRBV20-1; j_gene: TRBJ1-2; CDR3aa: CSARGYGQGSNYGYTF
v_gene: TRBV5-1; j_gene: TRBJ1-4; CDR3aa: CASSLGTPGEKLFF
v_gene: TRBV6-2/TRBV6-3; j_gene: TRBJ1-1; CDR3aa: CASSYVLWTNTEAFF
v_gene: TRBV18; j_gene: TRBJ2-3; CDR3aa: CASSPAARGQYF
v_gene: TRBV7-3; j_gene: TRBJ2-1; CDR3aa: CASSLRGGEQFF
v_gene: TRBV6-2/TRBV6-3; j_gene: TRBJ2-7; CDR3aa: CASRAAGAKNEQYF